This TCR beta chain was recovered during a study of T cell responses to AZD1222 COVID-19 vaccine listed by TCRdb under 2021. For context, the study as a whole: Because spike-specific TCR depth and breadth did not differ between the two schedules, AZD1222 recipients who got a second dose at roughly 4 weeks were pooled with those who got a second dose at roughly 12 weeks. Trial participants were enrolled by age into 18-55, 56-69 and 70-plus year subgroups, with approximately 150, 28 and 58 TCR-sequenced participants respectively. TCR sequencing covered 233 trial participants: 207 given two doses of AZD1222 and 26 given two doses of MenACWY control vaccine. Overall study outcomes, separate from this receptor: Reportedly, almost half of the unique spike-specific TCRs recognized epitopes lying outside the regions that are mutated in the B.1.351 and B.1.1.7 variants. A significant rise in spike-specific TCR breadth and depth was observed after two AZD1222 doses relative to day 0 and relative to MenACWY recipients. CD4 TCRs associated with the vaccine covered the entire spike protein, and the dominant responses were in regions 160-218 and 743-854. Only six AZD1222 recipients were SARS-CoV-2 seropositive at baseline, limiting conclusions about previously exposed vaccinees. Because no day 14 peak-response samples were available, the repertoires could be characterized only after the peak T cell response. The 56-69-year group was small, and its depth increase did not reach significance, likely because of low power. Most participants were white British and females outnumbered males, and the authors suggested that clonal diversity may have been underestimated.

The CDR3 regions of human TCRbeta chains were subjected to immunosequencing. The study's processing was this. Repertoire TCRs were matched against a reference library of SARS-CoV-2-specific TCRs generated with the MIRA antigen-specificity platform. Breadth was defined as the fraction of unique TCRs that were SARS-CoV-2-associated. Depth was defined as the fraction of total T cells that were SARS-CoV-2-associated. Using the MIRA data, every spike-specific TCR was mapped to the spike region that the TCR reacted to and assigned to either a CD4 or a CD8 class. Log10-transformed breadth and depth values were compared by one-way ANOVA with Sidak's multiple comparisons tests. What TCRdb holds here is the immuneACCESS table cut down to in-frame rearrangements. Part of the clones is not present; checked against another copy, under half of the missing clones reflect an unresolved V gene, and the others are unexplained. Clone size and the V and J calls come from that table; the DNA yielded D and trimming. Counted in this sample were fewer than 110,000 clones; around nine tenths of them appeared once. The top ten hold about 20% of the sample.

The sample's time point label is to be understood as: baseline before first vaccination. Vaccinee samples came from UK trials COV001 and COV002, including a single-blind randomized controlled phase 2/3 trial of AZD1222 (ChAdOx1 nCoV-19) in healthy adults. For TCRbeta chain sequencing, PBMC samples were collected from trial participants at day 0 and at day 28 after the second dose. Worth noting for this clone: Its cognate antigen has yet to be identified. The record has no base qualities; no much larger clone is one base away.

The germline V gene supplies CDR1 SGHTA and CDR2 FQGNSA. Relative to germline, V is 5 bases shorter and J is 2 bases shorter, with 14 bases between their ends. The CDR3 covers 15 residues, taking in both the cysteine and the phenylalanine. The kept DNA is CDR3 alone, 45 bases in frame from the first base. The sample here was peripheral blood, taken on day 0 of AZD1222 vaccination. The sequence links TRBV7-2 to TRBJ2-3, with a weak D call of TRBD1 (6 bases match). The sequence was collected from an adult in good health. The DNA sequence is as follows: TGTGCCAGCAGCATAGGGCAGGGGTTCACAGATACGCAGTATTTT. Translated, this is CASSIGQGFTDTQYF. Where the CDR3 stops, the reference TRBV7-2 and TRBJ2-3 genes take over; the full variable domain is GAGVSQSPSNKVTEKGKDVELRCDPISGHTALYWYRQSLGQGLEFLIYFQGNSAPDKSGLPSDRFSAERTGGSVSTLTIQRTQQEDSAVYLCASSIGQGFTDTQYFGPGTRLTVL.